This T cell receptor beta chain was profiled in a study of shared clonotypes between healthy human individuals. Findings and limits, study-wide: Collection of samples was limited to blood; tissue repertoires likely differ. Sharing of clonotypes among donors was expected to vary with sequencing depth.

On this clone: The target antigen is unknown.

Researchers ran the assay at a deep level. Using immunoSEQ multiplex PCR, the repertoire was profiled, and TCRdb retains in-frame clones only, with some absent. The data contain approximately 600,000 clones, roughly 95% of them singletons. V was pared by 6 bases and J by 5 bases, with 9 bases of the junction left unmatched. Germline V gene lookup returns CDR1 SNHLY and CDR2 FYNNEI. This CDR3 region has 15 residues. CD45RO-negative, CCR7-positively selected cells formed the naive CD8 fraction, excluding terminally differentiated effector memory CD45RA+ cells. Sequencing was done on a sample of naive CD8+ T cells sorted from blood. This chain uses TRBV2 with TRBJ2-5; 10 positions match TRBD2. This sequence was found in a woman aged 30 to 39 in good health. In DNA form, the CDR3 reads TGTGCCAGCAGGGGCCTAGCGGGAGTAGAGGAGACCCAGTACTTC. This sequence encodes CASRGLAGVEETQYF. Using reference TRBV2 and TRBJ2-5 for the parts outside the CDR3, the full variable domain is EPEVTQTPSHQVTQMGQEVILRCVPISNHLYFYWYRQILGQKVEFLVSFYNNEISEKSEIFDDQFSVERPDGSNFTLKIRSTKLEDSAMYFCASRGLAGVEETQYFGPGTRLLVL.